This T cell receptor beta chain appears in the sequencing data of a study of blood T cells in healthy people across ages (dated by TCRdb to the mid-2010s). Regarding the complete study: Template switching captured roughly one uniquely barcoded TCR beta cDNA molecule per two T cells in model experiments. For two donors (one aged 18 to 29 and one aged 80 or older), the study analyzed two additional independent replicas of 1 million unique cDNA reads from the same blood draw. Donors were grouped into four age groups: young (average approximately 16 years), middle-aged (under 40), aged (about 60) and long-lived (around 82). Donors of different ages were randomly distributed across sequencing lanes to avoid experimental bias. The study measured age-related changes in TCR beta repertoire diversity using deep sequencing normalized with unique cDNA molecular identifiers.

Points the paper makes about the study in general: Compared with the aged group, more naive CD4+ T cells, fewer expanded clones and increased TCR diversity were shown by the long-lived group, suggesting age selection. Total diversity estimates from one million sequenced T cells were considered lower bounds and underestimates. Because profiling used bulk unsorted PBMCs, naive and antigen-experienced compartments could not be compared conclusively. As age increased, observed TCR beta diversity per million T cells dropped in a roughly linear way, and a significant reduction was already evident by age 40. Observed TCR beta diversity correlated strongly with the percentage of naive T cells measured by flow cytometry. Because the CMV infection status of the donors was unknown, age-related changes in expanded clonotypes may potentially have been confounded.

A word on this clonotype: Its antigen specificity is not known. The input lacks base qualities; no much larger clone sits a single base away.

Relative to germline, V is missing 5 bases and J is missing 7 bases, with 7 bases of the junction outside any gene match. The CDR3 runs 13 amino acids, cysteine and phenylalanine included. CDR3 DNA is the only sequence kept; it has 39 bases, read in frame from the first base. The germline V gene gives CDR1 as SNHLY and CDR2 as FYNNEI. Libraries came from 5' RACE. Sequencing instrument: Illumina HiSeq 2500. A second about 7 to 11 cycle PCR used a sample-barcoded 5' primer and a J-beta primer mix. A template-switch 5' adaptor carrying 12 random nucleotides introduced a unique molecular identifier onto each TCR beta cDNA molecule. At least 2.5 million CDR3-containing paired-end reads were obtained from each sample. All of the RNA was converted into first-strand cDNA using the Mint cDNA synthesis kit, with a TRBC-specific oligonucleotide serving as the primer. All cDNA was treated with uracil-DNA glycosylase and then went through a first 18-cycle PCR with the universal primers M1SS and BC2_uni_R. As for how the authors treated the data: For normalization, 1 million high-quality reads, each with a distinct molecular identifier, were randomly selected from each sample. Instead of being binned into consensus sequences, reads with shared molecular identifiers were discarded. MiTCR, with a Q25 quality threshold and the strictest error-elimination algorithm, was used for CDR3 identification, clonotype clustering and error correction. A nonparametric unseen species model with Euler transformation was used to estimate a lower bound on total TCR beta diversity. In TCRdb, the public reads were trimmed at Q25 with fastp and aligned with MiXCR, with productive beta chains retained. Rows matching on CDR3 protein sequence are summarized as one entry with the most common DNA and genes. The V and J calls come from TCRdb's annotation, not from the publication. The sample table records about 570,000 distinct CDR3 sequences; roughly 28% of these occur just once. The ten top clones hold around 20% of the sample.

The donors were roughly 39 Caucasian individuals from Russia, aged roughly 6 to 100 years, who were systemically healthy. Each donor gave approximately 9.4 milliliters of peripheral blood, drawn into EDTA-treated Vacutainer tubes. Ficoll-Paque density-gradient centrifugation was used to isolate PBMCs, with at least 7 million obtained per sample. Total RNA was extracted from PBMCs with Trizol reagent, with at least 5.5 micrograms obtained per sample. For every donor, an aliquot of PBMCs went through flow cytometry to measure the percentages of naive CD45RAhigh/CD27high T cells. The sequence joins TRBV2 to TRBJ1-2; TRBD1 agrees with 7 junctional bases. The sequenced sample consisted of blood. The clonotype was recovered from a woman in her 70s in good health. The DNA sequence is as follows: TGTGCCAGCAGTTCAATCGGACAGGCTGGCTACACCTTC. It translates as CASSSIGQAGYTF.